This TCR beta chain comes out of a study of T-cell memory formation after mild COVID-19. TCRdb re-called the 5' RACE reads with MiXCR, one entry per CDR3 protein. The sample shows over 500,000 distinct CDR3 sequences, approximately 15% of them seen only once. This clonotype was counted between two and nine times. The germline V gene encodes CDR1 LGHDT and CDR2 YNNKEL (reference sequence). The CDR3 totals 14 residues. J was trimmed by 5 bases and V by 4 bases; bases with no gene match: 3. The clonotype originates from an adult woman who had mild COVID-19 (a few samples of this study predate the infection). Cell type and time point are not known. The chain has TRBV3-1 and TRBJ1-1; 11 nucleotides agree with TRBD1. The sequenced sample was PBMCs or a T cell subset sorted from them (not recorded which). CDR3 loop: CASSRTGGRTEAFF. CDR3 sequence (DNA): TGTGCCAGCAGCCGGACAGGGGGCAGGACTGAAGCTTTCTTT.